These 26 T cell receptor beta chains were sequenced from one sample in a study of blood T cell repertoires in COVID-19. Measured with immunoSEQ multiplex PCR; TCRdb has only the in-frame clones, and not every one. The sample comprises 65,000 to 75,000 clones, roughly 89% of which are singletons, and almost 5% rests with the top ten. Specimen: peripheral blood. The receptor source for this set is a woman between 45 and 60 years old with active COVID-19.

The chain is built from TRBV28 and TRBJ1-2, with 10 bases that match TRBD1. The junction had 2 bases not matched to a gene; V was cut back by 5 bases and J by 5 bases. Germline CDR1 is MDHEN and CDR2 is SYDVKM. This CDR3 region has 13 residues. The CDR3 spells CASSQGQGYGYTF. CDR3 coding DNA: TGTGCCAGCAGTCAGGGACAGGGGTATGGCTACACCTTC.

In its sample, this clone was seen once. The gene calls are TRBV2 and TRBJ1-3, with a tentative D call TRBD1 (5 bases). The CDR3 loop spans 14 amino acids. V gave up 5 bases and J gave up 0 bases, with 8 bases separating them. CDR1 SNHLY and CDR2 FYNNEI come from the germline V gene. The CDR3 protein is CASSLQVSGNTIYF. As DNA, the CDR3 is TGTGCCAGCAGTCTACAGGTCTCTGGAAACACCATATATTTT.

This chain connects TRBV18 to TRBJ1-2, with a possible D match to TRBD1 (6 bases). CDR1 is KGHSH, CDR2 LQKENI, per germline. The CDR3 sequence is 14 residues long. Trimming took off 0 bases at V and 7 bases at J, with 12 bases between the two ends. The CDR3 coding sequence is TGTGCCAGCTCACCACCAACAGGGTCTGGTGGCTACACCTTC. Translating gives CASSPPTGSGGYTF.

The chain couples TRBV27 to TRBJ2-2, with 13 bases matching TRBD2. Germline CDR1 and CDR2: MNHEY and SMNVEV (reference sequence). The V gene end was trimmed by 6 bases and the J gene end by 6 bases; junction bases not matched to a gene: 4. The CDR3 runs 15 residues. As DNA, the CDR3 is TGTGCCAGCAGCCCCGGACTAGCGGGAGCCGGGGAGCTGTTTTTT. Its translation is CASSPGLAGAGELFF.

V and J are TRBV19 and TRBJ2-2; TRBD2 matches 9 bases. Germline CDR1 reads LNHDA; CDR2 reads SQIVND (reference sequence). V shed 3 bases, J shed 5 bases, and the junction held 10 bases outside the gene matches. The CDR3 totals 17 residues. The CDR3 DNA reads TGTGCCAGTAGTATCAAACAGGGGACTAGCCGGACCGGGGAGCTGTTTTTT. It yields the protein CASSIKQGTSRTGELFF.

The CDR3 loop is CASSPGLAGGETQYF. The CDR3 DNA reads TGCGCCAGCAGCCCGGGACTAGCGGGAGGGGAGACCCAGTACTTC. V and J are TRBV5-1 and TRBJ2-5; 16 positions agree with TRBD2. CDR1 SGHRS and CDR2 YFSETQ come from the germline V gene. The CDR3 runs to 15 residues. The V and J ends lost 4 bases and 5 bases, in that order; junction bases with no gene match: 2.

This chain joins TRBV5-1 and TRBJ2-1; 11 bases agree with TRBD2. Germline V gene sequence: CDR1 SGHRS, CDR2 YFSETQ. This CDR3 is built from 15 residues. Trimming at V came to 4 bases and at J to 8 bases, leaving 8 bases not matched to a gene. This CDR3 is CASSRTSGSVDEQFF. The CDR3 nucleotides are TGCGCCAGCAGCAGAACTAGCGGGAGTGTGGATGAGCAGTTCTTC.

V and J are TRBV29-1 and TRBJ2-3, with TRBD2 identical over 12 bases. Germline assignment: CDR1 SQVTM and CDR2 ANQGSEA. CDR3 size: 17 residues. V shed 6 bases and J 1 base; nucleotides not matched to a gene: 11. The CDR3 bases are TGCAGCGTGGGGGCTAGCGGGAGGGCCGGGCGCACAGATACGCAGTATTTT. Translating gives CSVGASGRAGRTDTQYF.

The chain joins TRBV27 to TRBJ2-3; 14 bases map to TRBD2. CDR1 MNHEY and CDR2 SMNVEV come from the germline V gene (reference sequence). The CDR3 is 17 amino acids. Germline trimming cut 5 bases from V and 2 bases from J; bases unmatched to any gene: 6. The DNA for the CDR3 is TGTGCCAGCAGTGGGACTAGCGGGAGCCTCAACACAGATACGCAGTATTTT. It yields the protein CASSGTSGSLNTDTQYF.

This sequence joins TRBV13 and TRBJ2-3, with D possibly matching TRBD2 (6 bases). V was shortened by 5 bases and J by 4 bases, with 22 bases between the two germline ends. Per the germline V gene, CDR1 is PRHDT and CDR2 is FYEKMQ (reference sequence). CDR3 length: 17 residues. The CDR3 DNA follows: TGTGCCAGCAGCCCGGAGGGGACCTACGGGTCTGCAGATACGCAGTATTTT. Translation gives CASSPEGTYGSADTQYF.

The chain combines TRBV7-2 with TRBJ2-7, with 9 positions matching TRBD2. V shed 4 bases, J shed 5 bases, and the junction held 12 bases outside the gene matches. Germline V gene sequence: CDR1 SGHTA, CDR2 FQGNSA. The CDR3 contains 16 residues. CDR3 in DNA: TGTGCCAGCAGCTCGGGGTTTAGCGGGAGCGCCCACGAGCAGTACTTC. It translates to CASSSGFSGSAHEQYF.

The V call is TRBV2, the J call TRBJ1-4; 7 nucleotides match TRBD1. Germline values: CDR1 SNHLY, CDR2 FYNNEI. The CDR3 extends over 13 amino acids. The J segment lost 8 bases and the V segment lost 5 bases, leaving 5 bases of the junction unmatched. The CDR3 DNA follows: TGTGCCAGCAGTCGACAGGGAGAGGAAAAACTGTTTTTT. Translated, it gives CASSRQGEEKLFF.

The chain couples TRBV5-5 to TRBJ1-6; D unresolved. V was trimmed by 0 bases and J by 6 bases, leaving 19 bases between them. CDR1 is SGHKS and CDR2 is YYEKEE in the germline V gene (reference sequence). CDR3 length: 18 amino acids. This chain's CDR3 is CASSLAWVRLGSNSPLHF. In DNA form, the CDR3 reads TGTGCCAGCAGCTTGGCCTGGGTCAGGCTGGGGAGTAATTCACCCCTCCACTTT. Full variable domain (rest looked up from reference TRBV5-5 and TRBJ1-6): DAGVTQSPTHLIKTRGQQVTLRCSPISGHKSVSWYQQVLGQGPQFIFQYYEKEERGRGNFPDRFSARQFPNYSSELNVNALLLGDSALYLCASSLAWVRLGSNSPLHFGNGTRLTVT.

This clone was found a few times. V and J are TRBV19 and TRBJ1-6, with D tentatively TRBD1 (5 bases). Per the germline V gene, CDR1 is LNHDA and CDR2 is SQIVND (reference sequence). The CDR3 has 14 amino acids. V was shortened by 9 bases and J by 6 bases, with 15 bases between the two germline ends. The CDR3 bases are TGTGCCAGCAGGGACTCCACTCGTAATTCACCCCTCCACTTT. Its protein product is CASRDSTRNSPLHF. The whole variable domain, remainder taken from reference TRBV19 and TRBJ1-6, is DGGITQSPKYLFRKEGQNVTLSCEQNLNHDAMYWYRQDPGQGLRLIYYSQIVNDFQKGDIAEGYSVSREKKESFPLTVTSAQKNPTAFYLCASRDSTRNSPLHFGNGTRLTVT.

This chain connects TRBV19 to TRBJ2-1, with 11 positions matching TRBD1. V gave up 3 bases and J gave up 7 bases; unmatched junction bases: 8. CDR1 and CDR2 (germline): LNHDA, SQIVND (reference sequence). The CDR3 is 16 amino acids. The CDR3 loop is CASSIRGQGAGNEQFF. CDR3 DNA sequence: TGTGCCAGTAGTATCCGCGGACAGGGGGCTGGAAATGAGCAGTTCTTC.

The gene calls are TRBV18 and TRBJ1-1; tentative D call: TRBD1 (6 bases). The germline CDR1 and CDR2 sequences are KGHSH and LQKENI. The V gene lost 1 base and the J gene lost 1 base, with 10 bases spanning the gap. The CDR3 loop spans 15 amino acids. CDR3 loop: CASSPRGLGNTEAFF. DNA for the CDR3: TGTGCCAGCTCACCACGGGGGCTCGGGAACACTGAAGCTTTCTTT.

J is TRBJ1-5 and V is TRBV2; D is unclear. CDR3 length: 12 amino acids. Trimming shortened V by 2 bases and J by 4 bases, and 3 bases separated the two germline ends. The V gene's germline CDR1 is SNHLY and CDR2 FYNNEI. DNA of the CDR3: TGTGCCAGCAGTGAACCGAATCAGCCCCAGCATTTT. It encodes CASSEPNQPQHF.

V and J are TRBV14 and TRBJ1-2, with a weak D call TRBD1 (5 bases). Germline V CDR1 and CDR2: SGHDN, FVKESK. The V gene lost 4 bases and the J gene lost 3 bases, with 15 bases spanning the gap. The CDR3 runs 15 residues. CDR3: CASSPDNPRYYGYTF. As DNA, the CDR3 is TGTGCCAGCAGCCCGGACAACCCGAGATACTATGGCTACACCTTC. Based on the CDR3 plus reference TRBV14 and TRBJ1-2, the full variable domain is EAGVTQFPSHSVIEKGQTVTLRCDPISGHDNLYWYRRVMGKEIKFLLHFVKESKQDESGMPNNRFLAERTGGTYSTLKVQPAELEDSGVYFCASSPDNPRYYGYTFGSGTRLTVV.

The chain recombines TRBV5-6 with TRBJ2-5; 8 nucleotides line up with TRBD1. J lost 3 bases, V lost 0 bases, and 4 bases had no gene match. There are 15 residues in the CDR3. CDR1 is SGHDT and CDR2 is YYEEEE in the germline V gene. The CDR3 sequence: CASSLARTGKETQYF. CDR3 nucleotide sequence: TGTGCCAGCAGCTTGGCTAGGACAGGGAAAGAGACCCAGTACTTC.

This clone was observed a handful of times. The CDR3 loop reads CASSPYTRAAEAFF. The CDR3 region has the DNA TGTGCCAGCAGCCCCTATACCAGGGCAGCTGAAGCTTTCTTT. The gene calls are TRBV7-9 and TRBJ1-1; weak D call: TRBD1 (5 bases). Germline CDR1 SEHNR, CDR2 FQNEAQ (reference sequence). The CDR3 is made up of 14 amino acids. The V gene lost 5 bases and the J gene lost 6 bases, with 16 bases spanning the gap.

This rearrangement joins TRBV23-1 to TRBJ2-3; TRBD2 matches at 7 bases. TRBV23-1 is flagged as an ORF with uncertain function. The junction had 14 bases not matched to a gene; V was cut back by 3 bases and J by 5 bases. The CDR3 extends over 17 amino acids. The DNA for the CDR3 is TGCGCCAGCAGTCAGGAATATAAGGTCGGGGAGGGAGATACGCAGTATTTT. Its protein product is CASSQEYKVGEGDTQYF.

V usage is TRBV5-1 and J usage is TRBJ2-3; 16 bases agree with TRBD2. J lost 2 bases, V lost 4 bases, and 4 bases had no gene match. Germline V gene data show CDR1 as SGHRS and CDR2 as YFSETQ. The CDR3 consists of 17 residues. For the CDR3, the DNA is TGCGCCAGCAGCGGAGGGACTAGCGGGAGGGCCACAGATACGCAGTATTTT. It specifies CASSGGTSGRATDTQYF. The entire variable domain, with the rest obtained from reference TRBV5-1 and TRBJ2-3, is as follows: KAGVTQTPRYLIKTRGQQVTLSCSPISGHRSVSWYQQTPGQGLQFLFEYFSETQRNKGNFPGRFSGRQFSNSRSEMNVSTLELGDSALYLCASSGGTSGRATDTQYFGPGTRLTVL.

The CDR3 reads CASSASGAGVPQDTQYF. The CDR3 DNA follows: TGTGCCAGCAGCGCCAGCGGGGCGGGGGTTCCACAAGATACGCAGTATTTT. The rearrangement joins TRBV9 to TRBJ2-3; the match to TRBD2 covers 7 bases. The CDR3 covers 17 residues. Per germline, CDR1 SGDLS and CDR2 YYNGEE. Trimming at V came to 3 bases and at J to 5 bases, leaving 15 bases not matched to a gene.

The chain carries TRBV24-1 and TRBJ1-5; tentative D call: TRBD1 (5 bases). CDR1 is KGHDR and CDR2 is SFDVKD in the germline V gene. The CDR3 sequence is 12 residues long. Trimming took 4 bases from V and 5 from J, leaving 5 bases between them. CDR3 in amino acids: CATSDRDQPQHF. The CDR3 DNA reads as TGTGCCACCAGTGACAGGGATCAGCCCCAGCATTTT.

The chain links TRBV28 to TRBJ1-5; the D gene is possibly TRBD1 (5 bases). With 6 bases removed from V and 1 base from J, the gap between germline ends came to 16 bases. CDR3 size: 16 residues. CDR1 is MDHEN and CDR2 is SYDVKM in the germline V gene. CDR3 nucleotides: TGTGCCAGCAGACCAACAGGCTTTGTAAGCAATCAGCCCCAGCATTTT. Protein product: CASRPTGFVSNQPQHF.

This chain connects TRBV28 to TRBJ1-2; D gene unclear. V was cut by 4 bases and J by 4 bases, with 10 bases left in between. This CDR3 spans 13 amino acids. Looked up from germline, CDR1 is MDHEN and CDR2 is SYDVKM. In nucleotides, the CDR3 is TGTGCCAGCAGTTCCACATCCCTCTATGGCTACACCTTC. Translation: CASSSTSLYGYTF.